Listed below are T cell receptor beta chains from one sample, sequenced in a study of response to subunit inactivated influenza vaccine. TCRdb re-called the RT-PCR reads through MiXCR, storing one row per CDR3 protein. The profile shows 700,000 to 800,000 distinct CDR3 sequences, approximately 18% of them singletons. This specimen was PBMCs from blood, taken roughly 5 days after vaccination. Every receptor here comes from a middle-aged man who received an inactivated influenza vaccine. Each CDR3 is given with its conserved first and last residue. The D gene is left open where the match is weak. Size tells how often a clone was seen (once, few, many) or the class of an expanded clone, and some rows leave it out.

CDR3 protein: CASTVSSLGPYEQYF; CDR3 DNA: TGTGCCAGCACCGTCTCGAGTTTAGGTCCCTACGAGCAGTACTTC; D gene: -; V gene: TRBV6-2/TRBV6-3; J gene: TRBJ2-7; clone size: few
CDR3 protein: CASSQGWGRSYNEQFF; CDR3 DNA: TGCGCCAGCAGCCAAGGGTGGGGGCGCTCCTACAATGAGCAGTTCTTC; D gene: -; V gene: TRBV4-1; J gene: TRBJ2-1; clone size: -
CDR3 protein: CSALMETQYF; CDR3 DNA: TGCAGCGCCCTGATGGAGACCCAGTACTTC; D gene: -; V gene: TRBV29-1; J gene: TRBJ2-5; clone size: -
CDR3 protein: CATSRDWEHGYEQYF; CDR3 DNA: TGTGCCACCAGCAGAGATTGGGAACACGGCTACGAGCAGTACTTC; D gene: -; V gene: TRBV15; J gene: TRBJ2-7; clone size: -
CDR3 protein: CASSYGQGARGGYTF; CDR3 DNA: TGTGCCAGCAGTTATGGACAGGGGGCTCGAGGGGGCTACACCTTC; D gene: TRBD1; V gene: TRBV6-5; J gene: TRBJ1-2; clone size: few
CDR3 protein: CAPEGDRDQPQHF; CDR3 DNA: TGCGCCCCTGAAGGGGACAGGGATCAGCCCCAGCATTTT; D gene: TRBD1; V gene: TRBV5-1; J gene: TRBJ1-5; clone size: -
CDR3 protein: CASGLVPGGDEQFF; CDR3 DNA: TGTGCTAGTGGTTTGGTACCCGGCGGCGATGAGCAGTTCTTC; D gene: -; V gene: TRBV12-5; J gene: TRBJ2-1; clone size: few
CDR3 protein: CASSSLFTDTQYF; CDR3 DNA: TGTGCCAGCAGTTCACTATTCACAGATACGCAGTATTTT; D gene: -; V gene: TRBV11-3; J gene: TRBJ2-3; clone size: -
CDR3 protein: CASSSAGAPTYEQYF; CDR3 DNA: TGTGCCAGCAGCTCAGCAGGGGCGCCTACCTACGAGCAGTACTTC; D gene: -; V gene: TRBV7-2; J gene: TRBJ2-7; clone size: few
CDR3 protein: CASSFRGRANTQYF; CDR3 DNA: TGTGCCAGCAGTTTTCGGGGGAGGGCGAATACGCAGTATTTT; D gene: TRBD2; V gene: TRBV28; J gene: TRBJ2-3; clone size: -
CDR3 protein: CSARMGGHEQFF; CDR3 DNA: TGCAGTGCTCGGATGGGTGGGCATGAGCAGTTCTTC; D gene: -; V gene: TRBV20-1; J gene: TRBJ2-1; clone size: few
CDR3 protein: CSGRDSPNEKLFF; CDR3 DNA: TGCAGCGGACGGGACAGCCCTAATGAAAAACTGTTTTTT; D gene: TRBD1; V gene: TRBV29-1; J gene: TRBJ1-4; clone size: -
CDR3 protein: CSVGAGGENEQFF; CDR3 DNA: TGCAGCGTGGGAGCGGGGGGGGAAAATGAGCAGTTCTTC; D gene: TRBD2; V gene: TRBV29-1; J gene: TRBJ2-1; clone size: -
CDR3 protein: CASSERPGLGIYNEQFF; CDR3 DNA: TGTGCCAGCAGTGAACGTCCGGGACTCGGGATATACAATGAGCAGTTCTTC; D gene: -; V gene: TRBV27; J gene: TRBJ2-1; clone size: -
CDR3 protein: CAISTGTKSTDTQYF; CDR3 DNA: TGTGCCATCAGCACCGGGACTAAAAGCACAGATACGCAGTATTTT; D gene: TRBD2; V gene: TRBV10-3; J gene: TRBJ2-3; clone size: -
CDR3 protein: CASGYTPVEQFF; CDR3 DNA: TGTGCTAGTGGTTACACACCAGTGGAGCAGTTCTTC; D gene: -; V gene: TRBV12-5; J gene: TRBJ2-1; clone size: -
CDR3 protein: CASGLVAGILTGELFF; CDR3 DNA: TGTGCCAGCGGCTTAGTCGCCGGTATCCTAACCGGGGAGCTGTTTTTT; D gene: -; V gene: TRBV7-2; J gene: TRBJ2-2; clone size: -
CDR3 protein: CASSFLTGSSTDTQYF; CDR3 DNA: TGTGCCAGCAGTTTCTTGACAGGTTCTAGCACAGATACGCAGTATTTT; D gene: -; V gene: TRBV6-2/TRBV6-3; J gene: TRBJ2-3; clone size: -
CDR3 protein: CSVGTAGAYEQYF; CDR3 DNA: TGCAGCGTTGGGACGGCGGGAGCCTACGAGCAGTACTTC; D gene: TRBD2; V gene: TRBV29-1; J gene: TRBJ2-7; clone size: many
CDR3 protein: CASSNSLLAGVNEQYF; CDR3 DNA: TGTGCCAGCAGCAATTCGCTACTAGCGGGAGTTAACGAGCAGTACTTC; D gene: -; V gene: TRBV21-1; J gene: TRBJ2-7; clone size: -
CDR3 protein: CASRLLTGNEAFF; CDR3 DNA: TGTGCCAGCAGGCTTCTCACAGGGAACGAAGCTTTCTTT; D gene: -; V gene: TRBV3-1; J gene: TRBJ1-1; clone size: many
CDR3 protein: CASSSKWTEFNQPQHF; CDR3 DNA: TGTGCCAGCAGTTCCAAATGGACAGAGTTCAATCAGCCCCAGCATTTT; D gene: -; V gene: TRBV27; J gene: TRBJ1-5; clone size: many
CDR3 protein: CSASPGPAYEQYF; CDR3 DNA: TGCAGTGCTTCACCGGGACCCGCCTACGAGCAGTACTTC; D gene: -; V gene: TRBV20-1; J gene: TRBJ2-7; clone size: -
CDR3 protein: CASSQDVISYEQYF; CDR3 DNA: TGCGCCAGCAGCCAAGATGTGATCTCCTACGAGCAGTACTTC; D gene: -; V gene: TRBV4-3; J gene: TRBJ2-7; clone size: few
CDR3 protein: CASSMRQGDTGELFF; CDR3 DNA: TGCGCCAGCAGCATGAGACAGGGAGACACCGGGGAGCTGTTTTTT; D gene: TRBD1; V gene: TRBV5-1; J gene: TRBJ2-2; clone size: -
CDR3 protein: CASSYSKWRLGDYNEQFF; CDR3 DNA: TGTGCCAGCAGTTACTCGAAATGGCGACTAGGGGACTACAATGAGCAGTTCTTC; D gene: -; V gene: TRBV6-2/TRBV6-3; J gene: TRBJ2-1; clone size: -
CDR3 protein: CASSYGLAGGDTQYF; CDR3 DNA: TGTGCCAGCAGTTACGGACTAGCGGGAGGGGATACGCAGTATTTT; D gene: TRBD2; V gene: TRBV12-3/TRBV12-4; J gene: TRBJ2-3; clone size: -
CDR3 protein: CASSLGSHRSGAGINEQFF; CDR3 DNA: TGTGCCAGCAGCTTAGGGTCCCATCGTTCGGGGGCGGGAATAAATGAGCAGTTCTTC; D gene: -; V gene: TRBV7-6; J gene: TRBJ2-1; clone size: few
CDR3 protein: CASSSHTGTSPGELFF; CDR3 DNA: TGTGCCAGCAGTTCACATACCGGGACTAGTCCCGGGGAGCTGTTTTTT; D gene: TRBD2; V gene: TRBV27; J gene: TRBJ2-2; clone size: -
CDR3 protein: CSARPGQGKYEQYF; CDR3 DNA: TGCAGTGCTAGGCCGGGACAGGGAAAGTACGAGCAGTACTTC; D gene: TRBD1; V gene: TRBV20-1; J gene: TRBJ2-7; clone size: few
CDR3 protein: CASTLSGGARAFF; CDR3 DNA: TGTGCCAGCACTCTTAGCGGGGGGGCCAGAGCGTTCTTC; D gene: TRBD2; V gene: TRBV6-2/TRBV6-3; J gene: TRBJ2-1; clone size: -
CDR3 protein: CSVVRTGDLNTEAFF; CDR3 DNA: TGCAGCGTTGTCAGGACAGGGGATCTTAACACTGAAGCTTTCTTT; D gene: TRBD1; V gene: TRBV29-1; J gene: TRBJ1-1; clone size: many
CDR3 protein: CSARVPGMETQYF; CDR3 DNA: TGCAGTGCTAGAGTCCCAGGGATGGAGACCCAGTACTTC; D gene: -; V gene: TRBV20-1; J gene: TRBJ2-5; clone size: -
CDR3 protein: CASSLGLAGALNEQFF; CDR3 DNA: TGTGCCAGCAGCTTAGGACTAGCGGGAGCTCTCAATGAGCAGTTCTTC; D gene: TRBD2; V gene: TRBV7-3; J gene: TRBJ2-1; clone size: once
CDR3 protein: CASSPSWGAVGYTF; CDR3 DNA: TGTGCCAGCAGCCCTTCTTGGGGGGCTGTTGGCTACACCTTC; D gene: -; V gene: TRBV12-3/TRBV12-4; J gene: TRBJ1-2; clone size: -
CDR3 protein: CSAREERGGTDTQYF; CDR3 DNA: TGCAGTGCTAGAGAAGAGCGGGGGGGCACAGATACGCAGTATTTT; D gene: TRBD2; V gene: TRBV20-1; J gene: TRBJ2-3; clone size: few
CDR3 protein: CATSDPLQGARGYTF; CDR3 DNA: TGTGCCACCAGTGACCCCCTACAGGGGGCGCGGGGCTACACCTTC; D gene: TRBD1; V gene: TRBV24-1; J gene: TRBJ1-2; clone size: few
CDR3 protein: CSVVWLAGALYNEQFF; CDR3 DNA: TGCAGCGTTGTTTGGCTAGCGGGGGCACTTTACAATGAGCAGTTCTTC; D gene: TRBD2; V gene: TRBV29-1; J gene: TRBJ2-1; clone size: -
CDR3 protein: CASSPHGSNYGYTF; CDR3 DNA: TGTGCCAGCAGTCCCCACGGATCGAACTATGGCTACACCTTC; D gene: -; V gene: TRBV6-1; J gene: TRBJ1-2; clone size: many
CDR3 protein: CASRSLPGLPYEQYF; CDR3 DNA: TGTGCCAGCAGATCTCTACCGGGACTACCCTACGAGCAGTACTTC; D gene: TRBD2; V gene: TRBV7-8; J gene: TRBJ2-7; clone size: few
CDR3 protein: CASLGGTGTTEAFF; CDR3 DNA: TGCGCCAGCCTTGGGGGGACGGGGACCACTGAAGCTTTCTTT; D gene: -; V gene: TRBV10-2; J gene: TRBJ1-1; clone size: many
CDR3 protein: CATSRDPNTGELFF; CDR3 DNA: TGTGCCACCAGCAGAGATCCGAACACCGGGGAGCTGTTTTTT; D gene: -; V gene: TRBV15; J gene: TRBJ2-2; clone size: many
CDR3 protein: CASGPGTPPQYF; CDR3 DNA: TGTGCCAGCGGGCCAGGGACTCCACCGCAGTATTTT; D gene: -; V gene: TRBV2; J gene: TRBJ2-3; clone size: few
CDR3 protein: CASSYGTLNEKLFF; CDR3 DNA: TGTGCCAGCAGTTACGGAACACTTAATGAAAAACTGTTTTTT; D gene: -; V gene: TRBV6-2/TRBV6-3; J gene: TRBJ1-4; clone size: few
CDR3 protein: CASSLVGEVRTEAFF; CDR3 DNA: TGTGCCAGCAGCTTGGTTGGGGAGGTAAGGACTGAAGCTTTCTTT; D gene: -; V gene: TRBV5-6; J gene: TRBJ1-1; clone size: few
CDR3 protein: CASSSGLARSEQFF; CDR3 DNA: TGTGCCAGCAGCTCGGGACTAGCGAGGTCGGAGCAGTTCTTC; D gene: TRBD2; V gene: TRBV12-3/TRBV12-4; J gene: TRBJ2-1; clone size: few